This is a list of T cell receptor beta chains from one sample in a study of naive and memory T cell subsets. Via MiXCR, TCRdb re-called the UMI-ligation and nested PCR reads, giving one row per CDR3 protein. The table records around 110,000 distinct CDR3 sequences, approximately 37% of them present only once. The material sequenced was central memory CD4+ T cells from blood. All receptors come from a human donor in good health. The CDR3 runs from the conserved cysteine through the conserved F or W. The D gene is left open where the match is weak. For some rows the clone size is stated as once, few or many, or as a class when expanded; others skip it.

d_call,j_call,cdr3_length,v_call,clone_size,cdr3_nt,cdr3_aa
.,TRBJ2-3,13,TRBV14,.,TGTGCCAGCAGCCAAGATACCCCAGCAAGGCAGTATTTT,CASSQDTPARQYF
.,TRBJ2-1,16,TRBV9,medium-sized,TGTGCCAGCAGCTCCCGTGGGGCCGGCCGCGACAATGAGCAGTTCTTC,CASSSRGAGRDNEQFF
.,TRBJ2-1,20,TRBV27,.,TGTGCCAGCAGTTTAAGGGGGAGGGCCCTCGACGCTTCCCCCTACAATGAGCAGTTCTTC,CASSLRGRALDASPYNEQFF
.,TRBJ1-5,15,TRBV3-1,.,TGTGCCAGCAGCCAAGGGGGTTCAGGTAATCAGCCCCAGCATTTT,CASSQGGSGNQPQHF
.,TRBJ2-7,15,TRBV5-1,few,TGCGCCAGCAGCTTGAATGCGGCCGGGGCCTACGAGCAGTACTTC,CASSLNAAGAYEQYF
TRBD1,TRBJ1-2,14,TRBV6-5,.,TGTGCCAGCAGTCCCTCCGGGACAGCCTATGGCTACACCTTC,CASSPSGTAYGYTF
.,TRBJ2-7,14,TRBV5-1,few,TGCGCCAGCAGCTTGGCGGAAGGCCAGCGAGAGCAGTACTTC,CASSLAEGQREQYF
.,TRBJ2-7,14,TRBV20-1,.,TGCAGTGCTAGAGAAACCCTCAACAATCACGAGCAGTACTTC,CSARETLNNHEQYF
.,TRBJ2-1,12,TRBV24-1,few,TGTGCCACTAGGGAAGGGTACGGTGAGCAGTTCTTC,CATREGYGEQFF
.,TRBJ2-3,13,TRBV6-5,.,TGTGCCAGCAGTTACGGGGGGACAGATACGCAGTATTTT,CASSYGGTDTQYF
.,TRBJ2-1,13,TRBV7-6,few,TGTGCCAGCAGCCCCTTCCTTAGCAATGAGCAGTTCTTC,CASSPFLSNEQFF
TRBD1,TRBJ2-3,15,TRBV4-3,.,TGCGCCAGCAGCTCACAACAGGGGATGATAGATACGCAGTATTTT,CASSSQQGMIDTQYF
TRBD2,TRBJ2-7,15,TRBV29-1,.,TGCAGCGTTGAAGAACCCAGCGGGAGTGTCTACGAGCAGTACTTC,CSVEEPSGSVYEQYF
TRBD1,TRBJ2-7,15,TRBV5-1,few,TGCGCCAGCAGCTGGGCCGGGACAGAGTTCGACGAGCAGTACTTC,CASSWAGTEFDEQYF
.,TRBJ1-5,14,TRBV29-1,.,TGCAGCGTTGCTGAAGGAGGGAGCAATCAGCCCCAGCATTTT,CSVAEGGSNQPQHF
.,TRBJ2-4,14,TRBV5-1,.,TGCGCCAGCAGCGCGGACCTTAGTCTAAACATTCAGTACTTC,CASSADLSLNIQYF
.,TRBJ2-6,15,TRBV7-2,.,TGTGCCAGCAGCTTTTTCCAGGTCGGGGCCAACGTCCTGACTTTC,CASSFFQVGANVLTF
TRBD2,TRBJ2-1,15,TRBV3-1,.,TGTGCCAGCAGCCTAGCGGGAGGGCATTTGTCGGAGCAGTTCTTC,CASSLAGGHLSEQFF
.,TRBJ2-5,14,TRBV11-2,few,TGTGCCAGCAGCCCCGGACAGCCCCAAGAGACCCAGTACTTC,CASSPGQPQETQYF
.,TRBJ2-2,14,TRBV2,.,TGTGCCAGCAGTGATACTGGGGTTGGTAGGGAGCTGTTTTTT,CASSDTGVGRELFF
TRBD1,TRBJ1-5,15,TRBV19,.,TGTGCCAGTAGACAGGGGGTTGGGCCTTATCAGCCCCAGCATTTT,CASRQGVGPYQPQHF
.,TRBJ1-1,14,TRBV5-1,.,TGCGCCAGCAGCTTGGCAGGGGTGACCACTGAAGCTTTCTTT,CASSLAGVTTEAFF
.,TRBJ2-7,16,TRBV7-2,.,TGTGCCAGCAGCTTGGCAGCACCCTCAATCTCCTACGAGCAGTACTTC,CASSLAAPSISYEQYF
.,TRBJ2-2,12,TRBV29-1,.,TGCAGCGTTGGGCAGGGCACCAGGGAGCTGTTTTTT,CSVGQGTRELFF
.,TRBJ1-5,14,TRBV19,.,TGTGCCAGTAGTTTCGAGGGTAGCAATCAGCCCCAGCATTTT,CASSFEGSNQPQHF
.,TRBJ2-3,15,TRBV20-1,.,TGCAGTGCTAGAAATACAGGAGCTAGCACAGATACGCAGTATTTT,CSARNTGASTDTQYF